These 12 T cell receptor beta chains originate from one sample sequenced in a study of Ad26.COV2.S vaccination and SARS-CoV-2 variants (dated by TCRdb to the early 2020s). Library preparation was by the immunoSEQ multiplex PCR assay. The immuneACCESS repertoire file appears here via TCRdb, limited to in-frame rearrangements. These files lack a portion of the clones; in checked studies, under half of the deficit traces to unresolved V genes, and the cause of the others is not known. The sample table holds about 680,000 clones, of which 80% to 90% were seen once. Jointly, the top ten make up approximately 1.5% of the sample. Sample treatment or condition, as interpreted from the label and publication: around 19 received Ad26.COV2.S at low or high dose, single or two shots; about five received placebo; per-sample allocation not given. Repertoires of vaccine and placebo recipients were sequenced from samples taken on day 63 after the first injection.

Source: peripheral blood, taken in a trial of Ad26.COV2.S vaccine versus placebo. The source is a person between 18 and 60 years old who received the Ad26.COV2.S COVID-19 vaccine or a placebo.

The chain is built from TRBV9 and TRBJ2-7; D possibly corresponds to TRBD2 (5 bases). Germline V gene data show CDR1 as SGDLS and CDR2 as YYNGEE. Trimming took off 4 bases at V and 4 bases at J, with 9 bases between the two ends. CDR3 length equals 12 residues. For the CDR3, the DNA is TGTGCCAGCAGCTCGGACTTGTACGAGCAGTACTTC. Translating gives CASSSDLYEQYF. Combining the CDR3 with reference TRBV9 and TRBJ2-7 gives the whole variable domain DSGVTQTPKHLITATGQRVTLRCSPRSGDLSVYWYQQSLDQGLQFLIQYYNGEERAKGNILERFSAQQFPDLHSELNLSSLELGDSALYFCASSSDLYEQYFGPGTRLTVT.

The chain combines TRBV12-3 or TRBV12-4 with TRBJ1-3, with D uncertain. V lost 7 bases and J lost 0, with 7 bases in between. This CDR3 has 13 amino acids. Written as DNA, the CDR3 is TGTGCCAGCAAGGCCAGCTCTGGAAACACCATATATTTT. Its protein is CASKASSGNTIYF.

The genes are TRBV10-1 and TRBJ1-3; D gene uncertain. The ends were cut back, 8 bases at V and 8 bases at J, with 4 bases in the middle. Germline loops: CDR1 WNHNN, CDR2 SYGVQD (reference sequence). The CDR3 covers 9 residues. CDR3 nucleotides: TGCGCCAGCGGGGACACCATATATTTT. It codes for CASGDTIYF.

This clone has just one count. The chain carries TRBV7-9 and TRBJ2-1; weak D call: TRBD2 (6 bases). Germline V lookup: CDR1 SEHNR, CDR2 FQNEAQ (reference sequence). This CDR3 spans 12 amino acids. Trimming pared 11 bases from V and 9 bases from J, leaving 17 bases between. The CDR3 DNA sequence: TGTGCCGAGGAGGGCCCCGGGGGTGAGCAGTTCTTC. Translated, it gives CAEEGPGGEQFF.

The CDR3 region is CASSPGLGGYTF. The CDR3 nucleotides read TGTGCCAGCAGCCCCGGTCTGGGGGGCTACACCTTC. The chain uses TRBV9 and TRBJ1-2; D ambiguous. The CDR3 consists of 12 residues. Germline assignment: CDR1 SGDLS and CDR2 YYNGEE. Trimming removed 4 bases at V and 8 bases at J, with 12 bases between.

This sequence joins TRBV6-6 and TRBJ1-2; perhaps TRBD1 as D (6 bases). In germline, CDR1 is MNHNY, CDR2 SVGAGI (reference sequence). V lost 2 bases, J lost 8 bases, and 15 bases lay in between. CDR3 length equals 14 residues. CDR3 region: CASSYDRIPHGYTF. The CDR3 DNA follows: TGTGCCAGCAGTTACGACAGGATACCACACGGCTACACCTTC.

About this clone itself: One end of the junction varies from germline; a read error may be responsible. The chain joins TRBV18 to TRBJ2-7; 8 positions agree with TRBD2. Germline CDR1 reads KGHSH; CDR2 reads LQKENI. This CDR3 is 13 amino acids long. The CDR3 sequence: CATSGGGFYEQYF. The CDR3 coding sequence is TGTGCCACCTCAGGCGGGGGGTTTTACGAGCAGTACTTC.

CDR3: CASSFVFGGSPLHF. The CDR3 nucleotides are TGTGCCAGCAGTTTTGTATTTGGGGGATCACCCCTCCACTTT. The rearrangement uses TRBV27 and TRBJ1-6, with D tentatively TRBD1 (5 bases). This CDR3 contains 14 residues. Germline CDR1 and CDR2: MNHEY and SMNVEV (reference sequence). Trimming removed 3 bases from V and 10 bases from J, with 13 bases in between.

This chain uses TRBV7-9 with TRBJ2-7; 7 bases fit TRBD1. The germline V gene encodes CDR1 SEHNR and CDR2 FQNEAQ (reference sequence). The CDR3 runs to 13 residues. J gave up 5 bases and V 5 bases, and 6 bases lay outside the gene matches. CDR3 nucleotide sequence: TGTGCCAGCAGCCCGACAGGGTCCCACGAGCAGTACTTC. It is translated as CASSPTGSHEQYF. The variable domain in full, with the rest retrieved from reference TRBV7-9 and TRBJ2-7, is DTGVSQNPRHKITKRGQNVTFRCDPISEHNRLYWYRQTLGQGPEFLTYFQNEAQLEKSRLLSDRFSAERPKGSFSTLEIQRTEQGDSAMYLCASSPTGSHEQYFGPGTRLTVT.

The sample holds a few counts of this clone. Given a much more abundant clone one base away, this may be a read error. Other DNA sequences of this sample code for an identical CDR3. V usage is TRBV7-2 and J usage is TRBJ2-2; D not certain. The length of the CDR3 is 13 residues. V gave up 1 base and J gave up 4 bases, with 4 bases separating them. Germline lookup yields CDR1 SGHTA and CDR2 FQGNSA. CDR3 protein: CASSLEGTGELFF. CDR3 in DNA: TGTGCCAGCAGCTTAGAGGGCACCGGGGAGCTGTTTTTT.

This rearrangement joins TRBV24-1 to TRBJ2-5; D gene unclear. Trimming left V 3 bases short and J 2 bases short, with 9 bases between. CDR1 KGHDR and CDR2 SFDVKD come from the germline V gene. The CDR3 covers 14 residues. CDR3 sequence reads: CATSDHTEQETQYF. The CDR3 coding sequence is TGTGCCACCAGTGATCACACAGAGCAAGAGACCCAGTACTTC.

The J gene is TRBJ2-7, the V gene TRBV5-4; the D call may be TRBD1 or TRBD2 (5 bases each). The V gene's germline CDR1 is SGHNT and CDR2 YYREEE (reference sequence). This CDR3 has 14 residues. Trimming stripped 3 bases from V and 7 bases from J, with 17 bases between. CDR3 residues: CASSWGSRFGEQYF. Here the CDR3 DNA reads TGTGCCAGCAGCTGGGGGTCTAGGTTCGGAGAGCAGTACTTC.